These 17 T cell receptor beta chains share one sample of origin, sequenced in a study of cytomegalovirus exposure and HLA in healthy donors. The PCR used 60 Vbeta and 13 Jbeta primers. Generated by immunoSEQ multiplex PCR, the TCRdb table keeps only in-frame clones and is missing some. In total, the table holds more than 45,000 clones. Input material: PBMCs. These receptors were taken from a woman aged 25-40 years in good health and CMV-seropositive.

The CDR3, as DNA: TGCAGCGCCGCACTATACGGAGAATCCTACGAGCAGTACTTC. This codes for CSAALYGESYEQYF. This chain connects TRBV29-1 to TRBJ2-7; no definite D call. V was pared by 7 bases and J by 1 base, with 17 bases between. The CDR3 runs to 14 residues. Germline V CDR1 and CDR2: SQVTM, ANQGSEA.

The J gene is TRBJ1-6, the V gene TRBV6-5; D is unclear. CDR3 size: 14 residues. Per germline, CDR1 MNHEY and CDR2 SVGAGI. Trimming stripped 5 bases from V and 6 bases from J, with 11 bases between. CDR3 residues: CASSQQKLNSPLHF. CDR3 coding DNA: TGTGCCAGCAGTCAACAGAAACTTAATTCACCCCTCCACTTT.

The chain joins TRBV6-1 to TRBJ1-1, with unresolved D. The V end lost 7 bases, the J end lost 5 bases, and 17 bases lay between the germline ends. The CDR3 covers 14 residues. Germline CDR1 is MNHNS and CDR2 is SASEGT. The CDR3 bases are TGTGCCAGCACCCCGTTCCGGGGAGGGACTGAAGCTTTCTTT. Amino acid sequence: CASTPFRGGTEAFF.

The J gene is TRBJ1-2, the V gene TRBV5-4; 11 bases match TRBD1. Per germline, CDR1 SGHNT and CDR2 YYREEE (reference sequence). This CDR3 has 14 residues. The V segment lost 4 bases and the J segment 8 bases; nucleotides outside the gene matches: 7. CDR3 sequence: CASSHGQGARGYTF. The CDR3 coding sequence is TGTGCCAGCAGCCACGGACAGGGGGCCCGGGGCTACACCTTC. Full variable domain (remainder filled in from reference TRBV5-4 and TRBJ1-2): ETGVTQSPTHLIKTRGQQVTLRCSSQSGHNTVSWYQQALGQGPQFIFQYYREEENGRGNFPPRFSGLQFPNYSSELNVNALELDDSALYLCASSHGQGARGYTFGSGTRLTVV.

This sequence joins TRBV19 and TRBJ1-2; no definite D call. V lost 3 bases and J 6 bases, leaving 11 bases between the germline ends. The germline CDR1 and CDR2 sequences are LNHDA and SQIVND (reference sequence). CDR3 length: 13 residues. CDR3 amino acids: CASSIGQNNGYTF. CDR3 nucleotide sequence: TGTGCCAGTAGTATTGGTCAGAATAATGGCTACACCTTC.

The genes are TRBV19 and TRBJ1-1; 7 bases fit TRBD1. Trimming at V came to 10 bases and at J to 5 bases, leaving 10 bases not matched to a gene. Germline V gene lookup returns CDR1 LNHDA and CDR2 SQIVND (reference sequence). The CDR3 consists of 13 residues. The CDR3 DNA sequence: TGTGCCACTGTAGACAGGGAGAGTACTGAAGCTTTCTTT. It specifies CATVDRESTEAFF.

The CDR3 region has the DNA TGTGCCAGCAGCCAATCCGCGGGTTATGGCTACACCTTC. Translation: CASSQSAGYGYTF. V gene TRBV16 combines with J gene TRBJ1-2, with D unresolved. Looked up from germline, CDR1 is KGHSY and CDR2 is FQNENV. Between the trimmed V and J ends, which lost 0 bases and 5 bases, there was a span of 7 bases. The CDR3 is made up of 13 amino acids.

A note on this clone: Different DNA sequences within this sample yield the same CDR3. This sequence joins TRBV2 and TRBJ1-1, with D unclear. This CDR3 comprises 13 residues. Trimming shortened V by 3 bases and J by 0 bases, and 5 bases separated the two germline ends. In germline, CDR1 is SNHLY, CDR2 FYNNEI. The CDR3 loop reads CASSEDLNTEAFF. CDR3 bases: TGTGCCAGCAGTGAGGACTTGAACACTGAAGCTTTCTTT.

The chain couples TRBV10-3 to TRBJ1-1; D remains ambiguous. Germline V gene sequence: CDR1 ENHRY, CDR2 SYGVKD. The CDR3 is 11 amino acids. With 8 bases removed from V and 3 bases from J, the gap between germline ends came to 7 bases. CDR3 in DNA: TGTGCCATCCGTATAGACACTGAAGCTTTCTTT. It specifies CAIRIDTEAFF.

This chain links TRBV29-1 with TRBJ2-7; D gene uncertain. Germline CDR1 reads SQVTM; CDR2 reads ANQGSEA. The CDR3 loop spans 11 amino acids. V was pared by 3 bases and J by 7 bases, with 10 bases between. The CDR3 loop reads CSVERLREQYF. The CDR3 region has the DNA TGCAGCGTTGAGAGGTTACGTGAGCAGTACTTC.

The V gene is TRBV4-1, the J gene TRBJ2-3; D perhaps matches TRBD2 (5 bases). Per the germline V gene, CDR1 is MGHRA and CDR2 is YSYEKL. The CDR3 consists of 13 residues. With 7 bases removed from V and 1 base from J, the gap between germline ends came to 9 bases. The CDR3, as DNA: TGCGCCAGCACCGGACTGGGCACAGATACGCAGTATTTT. Translation: CASTGLGTDTQYF.

This sequence joins TRBV12-5 and TRBJ1-2; a possible D gene is TRBD1 (5 bases). CDR3 length: 16 amino acids. CDR1 is LGHNT, CDR2 FRNRAP, per germline. Deletions cut 3 bases from V and 6 bases from J, with 20 bases between. CDR3 amino acids: CASGFSQGLERNGYTF. The CDR3, as DNA: TGTGCTAGTGGTTTCTCGCAGGGATTGGAGAGGAATGGCTACACCTTC. Variable domain in full (rest from reference TRBV12-5 and TRBJ1-2): DARVTQTPRHKVTEMGQEVTMRCQPILGHNTVFWYRQTMMQGLELLAYFRNRAPLDDSGMPKDRFSAEMPDATLATLKIQPSEPRDSAVYFCASGFSQGLERNGYTFGSGTRLTVV.

V usage is TRBV4-1 and J usage is TRBJ2-3; 7 positions agree with TRBD2. J lost 1 base, V lost 1 base, and 8 bases had no gene match. The CDR3 consists of 17 residues. CDR1 and CDR2 (germline): MGHRA, YSYEKL. The DNA of the CDR3 is TGCGCCAGCAGCCAAGGTCGCCTAGCGGACCGCACAGATACGCAGTATTTT. Encoded protein: CASSQGRLADRTDTQYF.

The rearrangement links TRBV6-1 to TRBJ1-2; D not resolved. Germline V CDR1 and CDR2: MNHNS, SASEGT. The CDR3 length is 11 residues. Trimming cost V 0 bases and J 12 bases, with 8 bases left between them. The CDR3 nucleotides read TGTGCCAGCAGTGAAGCGAGCCAGGACACCTTC. Amino acid sequence: CASSEASQDTF.

The V and J genes are TRBV28 and TRBJ1-2; D is unclear. Germline CDR1 MDHEN, CDR2 SYDVKM. The germline V and J ends were trimmed by 6 bases and 3 bases, with 14 bases remaining between them. The CDR3 has 14 amino acids. In DNA, the CDR3 is TGTGCCAGCAGACCCTCGGGATTCGACTATGGCTACACCTTC. Translation: CASRPSGFDYGYTF.

This chain connects TRBV6-1 to TRBJ2-3, with 7 bases that match TRBD1. V lost 9 bases and J lost 5; bases outside the gene matches: 14. The CDR3 length is 15 residues. The germline V gene encodes CDR1 MNHNS and CDR2 SASEGT. This CDR3 is CASYGLGGKKDTQYF. The DNA of the CDR3 is TGTGCCAGTTATGGCCTAGGGGGCAAGAAAGATACGCAGTATTTT.

The V and J genes are TRBV5-4 and TRBJ1-2; 7 bases are a match to TRBD1. The germline gives CDR1 SGHNT, CDR2 YYREEE (reference sequence). The CDR3 covers 12 residues. Unmatched junction bases numbered 5, after V lost 5 bases and J lost 7 bases. The CDR3 sequence: CASREGAVGYTF. Written as DNA, the CDR3 is TGTGCCAGCAGGGAGGGGGCAGTTGGCTACACCTTC.